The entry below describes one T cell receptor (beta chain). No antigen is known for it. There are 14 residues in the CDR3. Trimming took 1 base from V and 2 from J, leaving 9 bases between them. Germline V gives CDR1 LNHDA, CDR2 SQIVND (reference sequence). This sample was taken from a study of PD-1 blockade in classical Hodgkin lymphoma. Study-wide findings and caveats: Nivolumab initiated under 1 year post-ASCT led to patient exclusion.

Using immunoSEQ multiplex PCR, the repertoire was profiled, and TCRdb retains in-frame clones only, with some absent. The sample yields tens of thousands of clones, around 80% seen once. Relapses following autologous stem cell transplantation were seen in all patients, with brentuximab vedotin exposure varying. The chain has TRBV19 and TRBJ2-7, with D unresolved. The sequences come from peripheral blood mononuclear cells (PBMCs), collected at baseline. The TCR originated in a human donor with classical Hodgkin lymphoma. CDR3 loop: CASSIGGRAYEQYF. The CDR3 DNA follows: TGTGCCAGTAGTATAGGAGGCCGAGCCTACGAGCAGTACTTC.